Listed below are T cell receptor beta chains from one sample, sequenced in a study of cytomegalovirus exposure and HLA in healthy donors. Libraries were prepared by immunoSEQ multiplex PCR; TCRdb keeps only in-frame clonotypes and omits some of them. The table has 45,000 to 65,000 clones, 82% seen once. Sample: PBMCs. These receptors originate from a man aged 25-40 years in good health and CMV-seronegative. Each CDR3 is given with its conserved first and last residue. The D gene is left open where the match is weak. The listing skips clone size in some rows; elsewhere it reads once, few, many or a size class.

abundance	v_gene	j_gene	d_gene	CDR3nt	CDR3aa
.	TRBV6-6	TRBJ2-1	.	TGTGCCAGCAGTTTGAGCGGACAGTCCGAAATGGGTGAGCAGTTCTTC	CASSLSGQSEMGEQFF
.	TRBV14	TRBJ2-7	.	TGTGCCAGCAGCCAAGATTGGCAGGGCCTCTACGAGCAGTACTTC	CASSQDWQGLYEQYF
.	TRBV7-2	TRBJ2-5	.	TGTGCCAGCAGCTTTAGTCGCCAAGAGACCCAGTACTTC	CASSFSRQETQYF
.	TRBV7-2	TRBJ2-7	TRBD1	TGTGCCAGCAGCTTAGGACAGGGGGCGGTCTACGAGCAGTACTTC	CASSLGQGAVYEQYF
.	TRBV6-5	TRBJ2-7	.	TGTGCCAGCAGCTCTAGCGGACAGAGCTCCTACGAGCAGTACTTC	CASSSSGQSSYEQYF
.	TRBV30	TRBJ1-5	.	TGTGCCTGGAGTGCCGGTCGCAATCAGCCCCAGCATTTT	CAWSAGRNQPQHF
.	TRBV5-1	TRBJ2-3	.	TGCGCCAGCAGCCTGAGGAGCACAGATACGCAGTATTTT	CASSLRSTDTQYF
.	TRBV4-3	TRBJ1-4	TRBD1	TGCGCCAGCAGCCAGACGCAGGGGGCAGCTAATGAAAAACTGTTTTTT	CASSQTQGAANEKLFF
.	TRBV30	TRBJ1-6	TRBD1	TGTGCCTGGAGGGTACTGTCAGGGGGCACTTCACCCCTCCACTTT	CAWRVLSGGTSPLHF
few	TRBV19	TRBJ1-1	TRBD1	TGTGCCAGTACCCCTTGGGGAGCCAGTAGTGCAACCCGACAGGGGGTAGTCACTGAAGCTTTCTTT	CASTPWGASSATRQGVVTEAFF
.	TRBV30	TRBJ2-7	TRBD1	TGTGCCTGGAGTGTTGGGACAGGGGGATACGAGCAGTACTTC	CAWSVGTGGYEQYF
.	TRBV7-9	TRBJ2-1	TRBD2	TGTGCCAGCAGCTTAATCCGGGGGGGGAAAGACAATGAGCAGTTCTTC	CASSLIRGGKDNEQFF
.	TRBV13	TRBJ2-1	TRBD2	TGTGCCAGCAGCTTAGGGTCTAGCGGGGGGGCGGAAAATGAGCAGTTCTTC	CASSLGSSGGAENEQFF
.	TRBV18	TRBJ1-2	.	TGTGCCAGCTCACCAGGGGCAGGGATCGACTATGGCTACACCTTC	CASSPGAGIDYGYTF
.	TRBV30	TRBJ2-3	.	TGTGCCTGCGGAATCTTAGCGGAAGCGCAGTATTTT	CACGILAEAQYF
once	TRBV27	TRBJ1-2	TRBD1	TGTGCCAGCAGTTTATCGGGGACAGCTCTCGGCTATGGCTACACCTTC	CASSLSGTALGYGYTF
.	TRBV27	TRBJ2-5	.	TGTGCCAGCAATCCAGCAGGGGAACCTTCAGAGACCCAGTACTTC	CASNPAGEPSETQYF
once	TRBV7-2	TRBJ2-6	TRBD1	TGTGCCAGCAGCCGGGACAGCCAATCGGGGGCCAACGTCCTGACTTTC	CASSRDSQSGANVLTF
.	TRBV6-4	TRBJ2-3	TRBD2	TGTGCCAGCAGGGAACTAGCGGGGGGCACAGATACGCAGTATTTT	CASRELAGGTDTQYF
.	TRBV6-5	TRBJ2-7	.	TGTGCCAGCAGCAGGGACTCTAACGAGCAGTACTTC	CASSRDSNEQYF
.	TRBV19	TRBJ1-2	TRBD1	TGTGCCAGTAGTATGGGCCCAGGGGGTAATTTTGGCTACACCTTC	CASSMGPGGNFGYTF
once	TRBV7-2	TRBJ1-3	.	TGTGCCAGCAGCCCCCGCCCACACCCCGGAAACACCATATATTTT	CASSPRPHPGNTIYF
.	TRBV9	TRBJ2-5	TRBD1	TGTGCCAGCAGCCCAGAGGACAGGGGGCGGGAGACCCAGTACTTC	CASSPEDRGRETQYF
.	TRBV28	TRBJ2-1	TRBD1	TGTGCCAGCAGTTTATCCGCCTACAGGGGCGGTGAGCAGTTCTTC	CASSLSAYRGGEQFF
.	TRBV4-3	TRBJ2-3	TRBD2	TGCGCCAGCAGCCAAGGGCCAGCGGGGGGGCGAGACACAGATACGCAGTATTTT	CASSQGPAGGRDTDTQYF
.	TRBV30	TRBJ1-2	.	TGTGCCTGTGGGAGGGGTTTTACCTATGGCTACACCTTC	CACGRGFTYGYTF
.	TRBV27	TRBJ2-7	TRBD2	TGTGCCAGCAGTCACCGACTAGCGGGTACCTACGAGCAGTACTTC	CASSHRLAGTYEQYF
.	TRBV11-3	TRBJ1-1	.	TGTGCCAGCAGCCAGGACGGGGGGCGGACTGAAGCTTTCTTT	CASSQDGGRTEAFF